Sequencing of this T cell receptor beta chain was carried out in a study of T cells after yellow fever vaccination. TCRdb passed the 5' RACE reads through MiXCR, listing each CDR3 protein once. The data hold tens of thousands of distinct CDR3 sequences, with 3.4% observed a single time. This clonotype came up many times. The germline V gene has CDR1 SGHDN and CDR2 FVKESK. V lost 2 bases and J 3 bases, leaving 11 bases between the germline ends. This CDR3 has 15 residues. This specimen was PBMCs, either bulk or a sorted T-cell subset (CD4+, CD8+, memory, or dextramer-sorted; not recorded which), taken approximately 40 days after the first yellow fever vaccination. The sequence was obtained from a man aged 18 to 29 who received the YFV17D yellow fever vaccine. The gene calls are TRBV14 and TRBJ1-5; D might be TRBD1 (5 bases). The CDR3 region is CASSQNGRVNQPQHF. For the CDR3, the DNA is TGTGCCAGCAGCCAAAACGGCAGGGTCAATCAGCCCCAGCATTTT.